Listed below are T cell receptor beta chains from one sample, sequenced in a study of CD8 T cells in Susac syndrome. TCRdb analysed the immunoSEQ multiplex PCR reads with MiXCR anew, one entry per CDR3 protein. The table has around 230,000 distinct CDR3 sequences, 90% to 96% seen once. Input material: CD4+ T cells from PBMCs. The receptors were sampled from a human donor with Susac syndrome. The conserved cysteine and the conserved F or W are not part of the CDR3 here.

TRBV5-1,ASSLGDRGNEKLF
TRBV20-1,SARTGNTGELF
TRBV12-3/TRBV12-4,ATSAGPPNQPQH
TRBV6-1,ASRPPPGLAGGWAYEQY
TRBV7-9,ASSLVGDEQY
TRBV7-3,ASSRTGRDEQF
TRBV5-1,ASSSGFFVDNEQF
TRBV29-1,SVEGTGGGGEQY
TRBV18,ASSPGLGPGEQY
TRBV4-1,ASSQLGLAGVNEQF
TRBV21-1,ASSIPGHHLYGYT
TRBV7-8,ASSWRLAGTDTQY
TRBV6-5,ASRTGGTEAF
TRBV4-1,ASSYIGTGSQETQY
TRBV4-2,ASSQDGLTSTDTQY
TRBV11-2,ASSPALGGRVAF
TRBV18,ASSPRPERNYGYT
TRBV20-1,SAKRQETQY
TRBV9,ASSPTSGGYEQY
TRBV5-1,ASSLLAVAPLDEQY
TRBV20-1,SAPGATAGATNEKLF
TRBV20-1,SALKAGSSYNEQF
TRBV29-1,SAMIHSGPGTQY
TRBV20-1,SPSKRDRGVNEQF
TRBV7-9,ASSFPSGRVDTQY
TRBV5-1,ASSSLAGSTDTQY
TRBV10-3,AISVSSDTQY
TRBV29-1,SVDRTYGYT
TRBV5-1,ASSGHTGYTEAF
TRBV5-1,ASRLQGDSYGYT
TRBV24-1,ATSDPRTVQPQH
TRBV5-1,ASSDKGSGGYEQY
TRBV6-5,ASRKGQKRGYT